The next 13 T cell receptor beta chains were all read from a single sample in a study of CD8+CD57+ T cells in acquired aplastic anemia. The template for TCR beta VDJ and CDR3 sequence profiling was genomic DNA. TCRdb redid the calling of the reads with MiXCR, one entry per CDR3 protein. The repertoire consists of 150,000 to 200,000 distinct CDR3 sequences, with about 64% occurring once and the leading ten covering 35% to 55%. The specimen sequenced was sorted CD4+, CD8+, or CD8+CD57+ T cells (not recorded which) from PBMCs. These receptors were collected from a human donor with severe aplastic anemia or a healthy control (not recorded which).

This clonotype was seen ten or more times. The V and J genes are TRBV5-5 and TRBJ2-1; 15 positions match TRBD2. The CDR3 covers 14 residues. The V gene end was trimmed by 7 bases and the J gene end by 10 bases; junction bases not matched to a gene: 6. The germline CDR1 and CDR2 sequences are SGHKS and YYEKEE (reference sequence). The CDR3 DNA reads TGTGCCAGCCTTACCGGGACTAGCGGGGGGGAGCAGTTCTTC. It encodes CASLTGTSGGEQFF.

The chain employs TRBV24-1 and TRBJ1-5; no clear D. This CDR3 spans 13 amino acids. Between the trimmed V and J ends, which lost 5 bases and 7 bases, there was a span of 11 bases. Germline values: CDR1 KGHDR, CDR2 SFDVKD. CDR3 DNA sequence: TGTGCCACCAGTGCCCCGGGAGGGCAGCCCCAGCATTTT. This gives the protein CATSAPGGQPQHF.

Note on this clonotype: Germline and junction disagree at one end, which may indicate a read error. The CDR3 DNA reads as TGTGCCACCAGTGATTCGGACAAACCCGCTCTCTTT. Translated, it gives CATSDSDKPALF. The genes are TRBV24-1 and TRBJ1-1; possible D gene TRBD1, 5 bases. Germline V gene sequence: CDR1 KGHDR, CDR2 SFDVKD. The CDR3 runs to 12 residues.

The CDR3 DNA sequence: TGTGCCAGCAGCTCACAGGGGGCGGCGTACCAAGAGACCCAGTACTTC. It yields the protein CASSSQGAAYQETQYF. J is TRBJ2-5 and V is TRBV7-9, with TRBD1 matching over 9 bases. With 4 bases clipped from V and 0 bases from J, the junction kept 6 bases outside the gene matches. The CDR3 consists of 16 residues. CDR1 and CDR2 from the germline V gene are SEHNR and FQNEAQ (reference sequence).

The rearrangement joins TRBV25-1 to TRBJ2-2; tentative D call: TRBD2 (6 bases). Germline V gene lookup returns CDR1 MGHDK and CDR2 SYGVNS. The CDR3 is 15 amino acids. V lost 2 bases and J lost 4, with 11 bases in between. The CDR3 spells CASSEVVAATGELFF. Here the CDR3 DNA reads TGTGCCAGCAGTGAAGTGGTAGCGGCCACCGGGGAGCTGTTTTTT.

The CDR3 sequence is CAVGAERWTDTQYF. Written as DNA, the CDR3 is TGTGCCGTAGGGGCGGAGCGGTGGACAGATACGCAGTATTTT. This chain links TRBV12-5 with TRBJ2-3, with D perhaps matching TRBD1 or TRBD2 (5 bases each). The CDR3 consists of 14 residues. Germline values: CDR1 LGHNT, CDR2 FRNRAP.

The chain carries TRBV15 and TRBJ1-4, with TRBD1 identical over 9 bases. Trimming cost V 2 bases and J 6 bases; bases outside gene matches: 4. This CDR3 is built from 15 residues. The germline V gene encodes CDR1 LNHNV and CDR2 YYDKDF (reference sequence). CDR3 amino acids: CATSRQQGADEKLFF. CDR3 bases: TGTGCCACCAGCAGACAACAGGGGGCGGATGAAAAACTGTTTTTT.

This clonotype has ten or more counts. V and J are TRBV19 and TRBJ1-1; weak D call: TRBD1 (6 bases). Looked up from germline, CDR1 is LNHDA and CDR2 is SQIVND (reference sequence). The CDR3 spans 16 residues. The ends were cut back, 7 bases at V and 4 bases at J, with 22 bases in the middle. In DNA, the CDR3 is TGTGCCAGTATCACCCCAGGGGCGGGGGAAGGCACTGAAGCTTTCTTT. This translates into CASITPGAGEGTEAFF.

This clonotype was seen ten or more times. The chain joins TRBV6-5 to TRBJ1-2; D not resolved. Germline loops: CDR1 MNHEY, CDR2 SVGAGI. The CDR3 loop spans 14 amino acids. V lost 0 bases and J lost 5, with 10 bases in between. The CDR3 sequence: CASSYSTSGYGYTF. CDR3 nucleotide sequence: TGTGCCAGCAGTTACTCAACGTCGGGGTATGGCTACACCTTC.

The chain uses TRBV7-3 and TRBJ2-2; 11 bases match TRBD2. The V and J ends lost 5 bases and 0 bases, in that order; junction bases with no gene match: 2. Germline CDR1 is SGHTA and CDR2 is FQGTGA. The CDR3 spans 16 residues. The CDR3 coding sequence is TGTGCCAGCAGCCCTAGCGGGGGGACGAACACCGGGGAGCTGTTTTTT. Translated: CASSPSGGTNTGELFF.

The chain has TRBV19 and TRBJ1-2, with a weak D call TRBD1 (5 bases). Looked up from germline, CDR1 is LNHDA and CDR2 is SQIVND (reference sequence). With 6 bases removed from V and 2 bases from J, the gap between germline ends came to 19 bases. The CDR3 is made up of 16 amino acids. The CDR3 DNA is TGTGCCAGTAGAGTACGTGAGCAGGGCTCCAACTATGGCTACACCTTC. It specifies CASRVREQGSNYGYTF.

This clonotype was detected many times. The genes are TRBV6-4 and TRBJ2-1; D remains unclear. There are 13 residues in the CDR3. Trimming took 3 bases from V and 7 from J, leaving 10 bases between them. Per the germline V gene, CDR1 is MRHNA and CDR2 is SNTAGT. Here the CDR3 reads CASSEKGENEQFF. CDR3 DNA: TGTGCCAGCAGTGAAAAAGGAGAGAATGAGCAGTTCTTC.

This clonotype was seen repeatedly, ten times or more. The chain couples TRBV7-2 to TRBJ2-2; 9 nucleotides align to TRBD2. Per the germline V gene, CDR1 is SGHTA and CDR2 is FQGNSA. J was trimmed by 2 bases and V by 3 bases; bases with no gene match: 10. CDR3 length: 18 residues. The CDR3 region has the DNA TGTGCCAGCAGCTTCGGGCGGCTAGCGGGGCTTAACACCGGGGAGCTGTTTTTT. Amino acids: CASSFGRLAGLNTGELFF.